A single TCR beta chain is shown here with its context. What it binds is not known. This record comes from a study of cytomegalovirus exposure and HLA in healthy donors. Study observations and caveats: The study reported that TCR beta sequences accurately predicted HLA-A and HLA-B alleles in most subjects.

This CDR3 has 24 residues. 13 Jbeta primers and 60 Vbeta primers were used for the PCR. The repertoire was sequenced with immunoSEQ multiplex PCR; TCRdb's copy has only in-frame clones and lacks some. The repertoire table contains about 160,000 clones. The V and J genes are TRBV21-1 and TRBJ2-3; no DNA check was done on the table's D call, TRBD1. TRBV21-1 is shown as a pseudogene. What was sequenced was PBMCs. The origin of this receptor is a woman aged 55 to 70 in good health and CMV-seronegative. The CDR3 sequence is CASSKVWSSFVLGLQAVSTDTQYF. The CDR3 DNA reads TGTGCCAGCAGCAAAGTCTGGTCCTCCTTTGTCCTGGGCCTCCAGGCTGTGAGCACAGATACGCAGTATTTT.